A single T cell receptor (beta chain) is shown here with its context. Its antigen is not known. PCR employed 60 Vbeta and 13 Jbeta primers. The assay was immunoSEQ multiplex PCR, and TCRdb's table has in-frame clones only and misses some. The sample has around 130,000 clones; 60% to 85% are singletons. The CDR3 runs to 15 residues. Germline V CDR1 and CDR2: MNHNY, SVGAGI (reference sequence). The V end was cut by 5 bases, the J end by 5 bases, with 16 bases between. This entry is derived from a study of cytomegalovirus exposure and HLA in healthy donors. Study results and caveats: TCR beta V- and J-gene trimming, according to a later analysis, was linked to a missense DCLRE1C variant.

The clonotype comes from a woman aged 40 to 50 in good health and CMV-seropositive. The chain carries TRBV6-6 and TRBJ1-5, with unresolved D. Sequenced: PBMCs. The CDR3 loop is CASSDTHGTYQPQHF. CDR3 DNA sequence: TGTGCCAGCAGTGACACGCACGGAACTTATCAGCCCCAGCATTTT.